These T cell receptor beta chains were read from a single sample in a study of human T cells and chemical hapten exposure. TCRdb reanalysed the RACE reads using MiXCR and keeps one entry per CDR3 protein. Among about 69,000 distinct CDR3 sequences listed, 32% were seen once. The sample was whole blood, taken in connection with sensitization to the hapten diphenylcyclopropenone (DPC). The receptors were gathered from a man aged 35-49 years with alopecia areata. Some clones in this sample may be carry-over from other donors' samples. CDR3s include the opening cysteine and the closing phenylalanine or tryptophan.

v_gene	j_gene	CDR3aa
TRBV20-1	TRBJ2-1	CSAHRGASGNEQFF
TRBV12-3/TRBV12-4	TRBJ1-4	CASSPTTGRGNEKLFF
TRBV12-3/TRBV12-4	TRBJ1-4	CASSPQATNEKLFF
TRBV20-1	TRBJ2-5	CSARGGGLQETQYF
TRBV20-1	TRBJ2-4	CSAPTGGKNIQYF
TRBV28	TRBJ2-7	CASSPWTDEQYF
TRBV28	TRBJ2-5	CASSSVETQYF
TRBV7-8	TRBJ2-2	CASSVNSGNTGELFF
TRBV2	TRBJ2-3	CASTGTSSTDTQYF
TRBV18	TRBJ1-1	CASSPSFKNTEAFF
TRBV28	TRBJ2-7	CASSYPTGLAGGSEQYF
TRBV7-6	TRBJ2-6	CASSEGAGGAGANVLTF
TRBV9	TRBJ2-3	CASSEGPNTDTQYF
TRBV11-1	TRBJ2-6	CASRARASGANVLTF
TRBV10-3	TRBJ1-1	CAISQGIGAFF
TRBV28	TRBJ1-5	CASNGAGNQPQHF
TRBV7-2	TRBJ2-7	CASSFSGRDYEQYF
TRBV20-1	TRBJ1-1	CSASVRGAHTETFF
TRBV12-3/TRBV12-4	TRBJ1-5	CASSRGQYSNQPQHF
TRBV6-2/TRBV6-3	TRBJ2-7	CASSYGTSEAYEQYF
TRBV7-9	TRBJ1-1	CASSAQGTEAFF
TRBV14	TRBJ1-5	CASSQWIPTGNQPQHF
TRBV6-1	TRBJ1-5	CASSGRQSWDQPQHF
TRBV19	TRBJ1-2	CASSIGGRDYGYTF
TRBV12-3/TRBV12-4	TRBJ2-3	CAITREGTDTQYF
TRBV28	TRBJ1-2	CASSLVAGAYGYTF
TRBV6-2/TRBV6-3	TRBJ2-5	CASSYSSKGSTSETQYF
TRBV7-9	TRBJ2-7	CASSLSAYEQYF
TRBV28	TRBJ2-1	CASSQGLAAGNEQFF
TRBV6-6	TRBJ1-6	CASRKTGGSLNSPLHF
TRBV11-2	TRBJ1-6	CASSLDRANNSPLHF
TRBV30	TRBJ2-5	CAWSARETQYF
TRBV20-1	TRBJ2-7	CSARGLAAIDYEQYF
TRBV7-6	TRBJ2-1	CASSLGFLAQRGNEQFF
TRBV27	TRBJ2-3	CASSFRTGGSTDTQYF
TRBV24-1	TRBJ1-5	CATSEGTQPQHF
TRBV27	TRBJ2-3	CASSSLPAGAPTDTQYF
TRBV7-2	TRBJ2-7	CASSLGDRGTYEQYF
TRBV12-3/TRBV12-4	TRBJ2-7	CASSRGRNYEQYF